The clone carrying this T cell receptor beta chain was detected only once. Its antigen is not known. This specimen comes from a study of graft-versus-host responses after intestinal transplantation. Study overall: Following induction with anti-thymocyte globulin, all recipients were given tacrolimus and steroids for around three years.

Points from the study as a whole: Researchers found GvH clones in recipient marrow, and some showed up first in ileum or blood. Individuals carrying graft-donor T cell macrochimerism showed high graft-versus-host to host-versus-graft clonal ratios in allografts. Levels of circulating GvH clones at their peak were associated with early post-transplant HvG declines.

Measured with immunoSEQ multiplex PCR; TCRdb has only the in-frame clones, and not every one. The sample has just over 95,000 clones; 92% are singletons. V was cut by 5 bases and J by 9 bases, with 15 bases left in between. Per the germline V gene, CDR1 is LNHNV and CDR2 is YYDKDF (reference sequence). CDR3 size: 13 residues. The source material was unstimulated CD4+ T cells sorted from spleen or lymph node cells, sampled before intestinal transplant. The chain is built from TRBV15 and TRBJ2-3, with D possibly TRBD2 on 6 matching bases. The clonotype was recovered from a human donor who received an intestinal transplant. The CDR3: CATSAQRLDTQYF. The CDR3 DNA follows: TGTGCCACCAGCGCACAAAGACTAGACACGCAGTATTTT.